The 2 T cell receptor beta chains presented below share a single source sample, sequenced in a study of OX40 agonist ivuxolimab in advanced cancers. Measured with immunoSEQ multiplex PCR; TCRdb has only the in-frame clones, and not every one. This table holds 100,000 to 150,000 clones, 80% to 95% found once. The source was CD4+ or CD8+ T cells sorted from blood, collected in a trial of the OX40 agonist ivuxolimab. The receptors here all came from an adult with an advanced solid tumor such as melanoma, head and neck, liver or kidney cancer.

The CDR3 nucleotides read TGTGCCAGCAGTTACTCTTTGCAATCTTGGAATGAGCAGTTCTTC. Protein sequence: CASSYSLQSWNEQFF. The gene calls are TRBV6-5 and TRBJ2-1; D not certain. The CDR3 extends over 15 amino acids. V was clipped by 0 bases and J by 7 bases, with 13 bases between them. CDR1 and CDR2 from the germline V gene are MNHEY and SVGAGI.

V gene TRBV10-3 combines with J gene TRBJ2-7; D is unclear. The CDR3 runs to 15 residues. V dropped 2 bases and J dropped 4 bases, with 15 bases sitting between them. CDR1 and CDR2 from the germline V gene are ENHRY and SYGVKD. CDR3 sequence: CAISERTVLPYEQYF. CDR3 nucleotide sequence: TGTGCCATCAGTGAGAGGACGGTTCTTCCTTACGAGCAGTACTTC.